Listed here are 4 T cell receptor beta chains from one sample, sequenced in a study of cytomegalovirus exposure and HLA in healthy donors. Clones were sequenced by immunoSEQ multiplex PCR, and TCRdb holds only the in-frame ones, with some missing. The profile covers over 200,000 clones, with approximately 86% appearing a single time and 2.9% taken by the ten largest. The sequenced sample consisted of PBMCs. These receptor sequences come from a woman under 30 in good health and CMV-seronegative.

This chain joins TRBV2 and TRBJ1-4; D remains unclear. The germline V gene encodes CDR1 SNHLY and CDR2 FYNNEI. Deletions cut 5 bases from V and 4 bases from J, with 8 bases between. The CDR3 is 13 amino acids. The CDR3 nucleotides read TGTGCCAGCAGTTCAGGTCGTAATGAAAAACTGTTTTTT. Translation: CASSSGRNEKLFF.

This sequence joins TRBV4-1 and TRBJ2-5; TRBD2 aligns across 8 bases. V lost 0 bases and J lost 5; bases outside the gene matches: 5. This CDR3 is built from 15 residues. From germline, CDR1 is MGHRA and CDR2 YSYEKL. CDR3 loop: CASSQEKRESETQYF. The CDR3, as DNA: TGCGCCAGCAGCCAAGAGAAGCGGGAGTCCGAGACCCAGTACTTC.

This clone turned up a few times. This chain joins TRBV13 and TRBJ2-7; TRBD1 agrees at 9 bases. V lost 0 bases, J lost 5 bases, and 2 bases stayed unmatched. This CDR3 has 14 residues. Germline V lookup: CDR1 PRHDT, CDR2 FYEKMQ (reference sequence). CDR3 amino acids: CASSLGRTGDEQYF. The CDR3 DNA is TGTGCCAGCAGCTTAGGCAGGACAGGGGACGAGCAGTACTTC.

The rearrangement joins TRBV4-1 to TRBJ1-1, with D tentatively TRBD1 (5 bases). Deletions cut 0 bases from V and 5 bases from J, with 16 bases between. In germline, CDR1 is MGHRA, CDR2 YSYEKL. CDR3 length equals 16 residues. The CDR3 region has the DNA TGCGCCAGCAGCCAAGATTCCAAAGGGGTGGGTACTGAAGCTTTCTTT. Its protein product is CASSQDSKGVGTEAFF.